The text below deals with one T cell receptor (beta chain). Generated by immunoSEQ multiplex PCR, the TCRdb table keeps only in-frame clones and is missing some. Found here are about 27,000 clones, about four fifths of them singletons; the top ten hold 3% to 3.5%. The CDR3 covers 12 residues. Trimming left V 6 bases short and J 5 bases short, with 10 bases between. CDR1 is MNHNS and CDR2 is SASEGT in the germline V gene. This sample was taken from a study of T cells in narcolepsy. Sequenced input: CD45RA- memory CD4+ T cells from PBMCs. The chain has TRBV6-1 and TRBJ1-2; no reliable D call. This receptor was taken from a human donor with narcolepsy. CDR3 sequence reads: CASSQSDYGYTF. In DNA, the CDR3 is TGTGCCAGCAGCCAAAGTGATTATGGCTACACCTTC.